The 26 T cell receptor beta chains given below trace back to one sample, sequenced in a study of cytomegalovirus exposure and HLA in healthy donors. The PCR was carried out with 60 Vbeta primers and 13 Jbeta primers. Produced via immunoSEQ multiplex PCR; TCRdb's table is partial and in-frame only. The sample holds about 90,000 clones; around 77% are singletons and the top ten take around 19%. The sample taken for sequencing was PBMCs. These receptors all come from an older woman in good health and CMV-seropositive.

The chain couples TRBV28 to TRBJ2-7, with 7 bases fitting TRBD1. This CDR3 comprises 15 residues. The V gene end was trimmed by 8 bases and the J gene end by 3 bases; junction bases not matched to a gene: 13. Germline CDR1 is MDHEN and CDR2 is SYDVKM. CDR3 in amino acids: CASLQGQEMIYEQYF. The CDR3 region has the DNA TGTGCCAGCCTCCAAGGACAGGAGATGATCTACGAGCAGTACTTC.

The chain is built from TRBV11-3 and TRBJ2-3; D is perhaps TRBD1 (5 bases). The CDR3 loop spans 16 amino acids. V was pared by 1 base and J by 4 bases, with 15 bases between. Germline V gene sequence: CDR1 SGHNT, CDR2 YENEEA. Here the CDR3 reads CASSLGTGVQADTQYF. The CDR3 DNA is TGTGCCAGCAGCTTAGGAACTGGCGTACAGGCAGATACGCAGTATTTT.

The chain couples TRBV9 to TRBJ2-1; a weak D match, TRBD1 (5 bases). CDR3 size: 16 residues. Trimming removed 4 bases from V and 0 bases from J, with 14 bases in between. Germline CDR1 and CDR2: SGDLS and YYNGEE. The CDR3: CASSLGGHSSYNEQFF. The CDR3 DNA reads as TGTGCCAGCAGCTTAGGCGGACACAGCTCCTACAATGAGCAGTTCTTC.

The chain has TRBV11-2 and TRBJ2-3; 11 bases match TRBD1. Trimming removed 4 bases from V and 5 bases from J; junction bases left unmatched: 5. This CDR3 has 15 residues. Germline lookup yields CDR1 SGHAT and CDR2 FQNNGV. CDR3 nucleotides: TGTGCCAGCAGCTCCCAGGGACAGGGGGTAGATACGCAGTATTTT. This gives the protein CASSSQGQGVDTQYF.

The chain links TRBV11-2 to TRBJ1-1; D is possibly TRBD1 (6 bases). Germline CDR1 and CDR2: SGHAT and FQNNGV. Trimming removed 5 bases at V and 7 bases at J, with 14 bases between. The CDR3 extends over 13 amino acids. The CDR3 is CASSPRTDVEAFF. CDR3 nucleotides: TGTGCCAGCAGCCCCCGGACAGACGTTGAAGCTTTCTTT. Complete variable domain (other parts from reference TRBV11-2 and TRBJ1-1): EAGVAQSPRYKIIEKRQSVAFWCNPISGHATLYWYQQILGQGPKLLIQFQNNGVVDDSQLPKDRFSAERLKGVDSTLKIQPAKLEDSAVYLCASSPRTDVEAFFGQGTRLTVV.

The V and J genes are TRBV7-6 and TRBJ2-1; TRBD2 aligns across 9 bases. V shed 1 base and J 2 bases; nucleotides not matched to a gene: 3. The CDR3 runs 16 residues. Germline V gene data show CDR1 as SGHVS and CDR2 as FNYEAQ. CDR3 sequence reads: CASSLVGGRAYNEQFF. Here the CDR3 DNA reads TGTGCCAGCAGCTTAGTCGGCGGGAGGGCCTACAATGAGCAGTTCTTC.

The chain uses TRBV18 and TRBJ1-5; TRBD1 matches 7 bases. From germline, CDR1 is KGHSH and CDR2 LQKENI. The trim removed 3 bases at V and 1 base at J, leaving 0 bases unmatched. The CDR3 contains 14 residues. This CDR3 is CASSPGQSNQPQHF. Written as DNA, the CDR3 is TGTGCCAGCTCACCGGGACAGAGCAATCAGCCCCAGCATTTT.

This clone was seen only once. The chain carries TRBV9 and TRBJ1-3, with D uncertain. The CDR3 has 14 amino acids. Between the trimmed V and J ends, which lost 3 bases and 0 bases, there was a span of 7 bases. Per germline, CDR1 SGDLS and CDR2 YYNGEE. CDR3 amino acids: CASSAGHSGNTIYF. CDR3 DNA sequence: TGTGCCAGCAGCGCCGGTCACTCTGGAAACACCATATATTTT.

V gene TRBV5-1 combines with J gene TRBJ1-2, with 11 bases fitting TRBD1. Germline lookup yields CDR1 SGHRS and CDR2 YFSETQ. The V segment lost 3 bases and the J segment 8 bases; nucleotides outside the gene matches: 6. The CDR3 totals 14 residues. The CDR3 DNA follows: TGCGCCAGCAGCTGGGACAGGGGGTACGGCGGCTACACCTTC. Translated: CASSWDRGYGGYTF.

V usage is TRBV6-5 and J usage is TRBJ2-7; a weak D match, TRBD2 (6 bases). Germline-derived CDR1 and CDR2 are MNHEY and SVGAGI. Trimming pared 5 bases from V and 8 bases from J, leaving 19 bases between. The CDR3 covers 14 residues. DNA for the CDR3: TGTGCCAGCAGTCTCGATCGGGGAGGTTCGCAGCAGTACTTC. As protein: CASSLDRGGSQQYF.

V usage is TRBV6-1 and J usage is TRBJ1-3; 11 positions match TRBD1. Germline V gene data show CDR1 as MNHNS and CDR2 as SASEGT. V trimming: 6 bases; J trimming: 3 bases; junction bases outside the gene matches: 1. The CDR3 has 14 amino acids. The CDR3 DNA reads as TGTGCCAGCAGCGGGACAGGGGGTGGAAACACCATATATTTT. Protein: CASSGTGGGNTIYF.

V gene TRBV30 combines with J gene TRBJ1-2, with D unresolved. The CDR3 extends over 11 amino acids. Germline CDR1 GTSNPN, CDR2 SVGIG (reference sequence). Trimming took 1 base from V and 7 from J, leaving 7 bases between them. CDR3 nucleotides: TGTGCCTGGAGTGATCCGGGTGGCTACACCTTC. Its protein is CAWSDPGGYTF.

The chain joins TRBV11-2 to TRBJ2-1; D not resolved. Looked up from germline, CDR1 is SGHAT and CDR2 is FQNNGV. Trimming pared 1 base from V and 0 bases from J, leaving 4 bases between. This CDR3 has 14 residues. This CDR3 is CASSLVASYNEQFF. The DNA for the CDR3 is TGTGCCAGCAGCTTAGTAGCCTCCTACAATGAGCAGTTCTTC.

For the CDR3, the DNA is TGTGCCAGCAGCGCCACGGGACTAGCGGGAGGAACCACAGATACGCAGTATTTT. This sequence encodes CASSATGLAGGTTDTQYF. This chain links TRBV7-3 with TRBJ2-3; 15 positions match TRBD2. The trim removed 5 bases at V and 2 bases at J, leaving 8 bases unmatched. The CDR3 loop spans 18 amino acids. Germline V gives CDR1 SGHTA, CDR2 FQGTGA.

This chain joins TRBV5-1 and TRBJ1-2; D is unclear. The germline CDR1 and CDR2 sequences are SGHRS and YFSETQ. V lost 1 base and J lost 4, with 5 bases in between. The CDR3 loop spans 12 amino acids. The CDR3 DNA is TGCGCCAGCAGCTTGAATAGCTATGGCTACACCTTC. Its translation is CASSLNSYGYTF.

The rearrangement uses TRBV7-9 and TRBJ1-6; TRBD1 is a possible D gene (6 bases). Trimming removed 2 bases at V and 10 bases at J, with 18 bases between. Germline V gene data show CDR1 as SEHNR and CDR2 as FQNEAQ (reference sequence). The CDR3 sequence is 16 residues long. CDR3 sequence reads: CASSLRHPGERSPLHF. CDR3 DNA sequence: TGTGCCAGCAGCTTACGCCACCCAGGGGAGAGGTCACCCCTCCACTTT.

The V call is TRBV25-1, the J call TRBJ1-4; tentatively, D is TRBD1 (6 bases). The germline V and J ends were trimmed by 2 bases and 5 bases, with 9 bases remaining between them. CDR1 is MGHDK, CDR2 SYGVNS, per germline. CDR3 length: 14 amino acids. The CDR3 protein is CASSEQGSNEKLFF. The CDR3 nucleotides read TGTGCCAGCAGTGAACAGGGGTCGAATGAAAAACTGTTTTTT.

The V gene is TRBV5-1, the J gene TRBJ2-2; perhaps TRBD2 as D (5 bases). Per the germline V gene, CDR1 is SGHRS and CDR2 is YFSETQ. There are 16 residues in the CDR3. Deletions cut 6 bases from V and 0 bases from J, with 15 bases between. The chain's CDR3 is CASKVTGLSNTGELFF. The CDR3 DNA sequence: TGCGCCAGCAAGGTAACCGGACTGTCGAACACCGGGGAGCTGTTTTTT. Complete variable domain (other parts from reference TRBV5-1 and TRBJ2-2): KAGVTQTPRYLIKTRGQQVTLSCSPISGHRSVSWYQQTPGQGLQFLFEYFSETQRNKGNFPGRFSGRQFSNSRSEMNVSTLELGDSALYLCASKVTGLSNTGELFFGEGSRLTVL.

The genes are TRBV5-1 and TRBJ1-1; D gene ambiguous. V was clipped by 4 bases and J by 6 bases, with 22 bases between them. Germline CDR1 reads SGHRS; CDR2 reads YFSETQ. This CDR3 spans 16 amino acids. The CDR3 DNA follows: TGCGCCAGCAGCACACCGGAGGATGACATTTCGGCTGAAGCTTTCTTT. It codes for CASSTPEDDISAEAFF.

The CDR3 loop is CASSLKGRGEMNTEAFF. DNA of the CDR3: TGCGCCAGCAGCTTGAAAGGCAGGGGTGAAATGAACACTGAAGCTTTCTTT. V gene TRBV5-1 combines with J gene TRBJ1-1; D might be TRBD1 (6 bases). Germline CDR1 is SGHRS and CDR2 is YFSETQ. The CDR3 sequence is 17 residues long. Trimming cost V 1 base and J 0 bases, with 16 bases left between them.

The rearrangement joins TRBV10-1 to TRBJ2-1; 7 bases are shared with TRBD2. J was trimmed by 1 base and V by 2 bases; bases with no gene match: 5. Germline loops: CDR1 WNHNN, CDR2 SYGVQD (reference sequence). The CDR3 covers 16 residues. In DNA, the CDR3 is TGCGCCAGCAGTGAGGATTCGGGAGGATCCTACAATGAGCAGTTCTTC. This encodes CASSEDSGGSYNEQFF.

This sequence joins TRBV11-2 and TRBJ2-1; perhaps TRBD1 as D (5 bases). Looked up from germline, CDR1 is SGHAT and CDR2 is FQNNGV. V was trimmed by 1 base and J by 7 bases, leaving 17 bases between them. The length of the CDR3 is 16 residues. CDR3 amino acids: CASSLAPPQAGNEQFF. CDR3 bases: TGTGCCAGCAGCTTAGCACCCCCACAGGCAGGGAATGAGCAGTTCTTC.

The CDR3 nucleotides read TGTGCCAGCATTAGGGGGGATACGCAGTATTTT. Encoded protein: CASIRGDTQYF. This sequence joins TRBV6-5 and TRBJ2-3; tentatively, D is TRBD1 (6 bases). CDR1 is MNHEY and CDR2 is SVGAGI in the germline V gene. CDR3 length equals 11 residues. V gave up 7 bases and J gave up 6 bases, with 8 bases separating them.

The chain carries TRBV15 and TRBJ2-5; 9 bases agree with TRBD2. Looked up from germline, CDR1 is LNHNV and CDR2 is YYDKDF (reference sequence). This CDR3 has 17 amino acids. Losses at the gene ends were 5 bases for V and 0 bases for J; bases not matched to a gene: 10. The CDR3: CATSATLSGRYQETQYF. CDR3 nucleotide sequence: TGTGCCACCAGCGCCACCCTAAGCGGGAGGTACCAAGAGACCCAGTACTTC.

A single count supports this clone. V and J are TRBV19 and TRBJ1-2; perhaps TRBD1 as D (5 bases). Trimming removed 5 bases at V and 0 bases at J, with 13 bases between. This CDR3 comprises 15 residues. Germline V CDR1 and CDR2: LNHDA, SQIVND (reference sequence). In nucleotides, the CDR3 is TGTGCCAGTAGTTCGGGACTGGGAGCTAACTATGGCTACACCTTC. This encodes CASSSGLGANYGYTF.

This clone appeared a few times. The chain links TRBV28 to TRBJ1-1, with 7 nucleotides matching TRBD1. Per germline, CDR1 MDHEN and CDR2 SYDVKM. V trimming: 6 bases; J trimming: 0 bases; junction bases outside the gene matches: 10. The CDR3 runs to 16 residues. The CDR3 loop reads CASSLVGDSMNTEAFF. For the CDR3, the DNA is TGTGCCAGCAGCCTAGTGGGGGACAGCATGAACACTGAAGCTTTCTTT.